In this sample, the clone carrying this T cell receptor beta chain turned up once. The antigen is undetermined. CDR3 length: 15 amino acids. CDR1 and CDR2 (germline): SGHTA, FQGNSA. V lost 1 base to trimming and J lost 2 bases, with 9 bases between them. The study ran its PCR with 60 Vbeta and 13 Jbeta primers. Some clones are missing from TCRdb's copy, which holds only in-frame ones; the method was immunoSEQ multiplex PCR. Altogether 150,000 to 200,000 clones are present, 60% to 80% being singletons, with the ten largest covering 0.85% to 1%. The source of the sample is a study of cytomegalovirus exposure and HLA in healthy donors. For the study at large: Tens of millions of unique TCRs from HLA-typed donors were held in an early release of data. Points from the study as a whole: According to an earlier analysis, most TCR beta V segments yielded productive rearrangements about 90% or about 30% of the time.

The V gene is TRBV7-2, the J gene TRBJ2-1; a possible D gene is TRBD2 (6 bases). Material for sequencing was PBMCs. The clonotype originates from a woman in her 50s in good health and CMV-seropositive. For the CDR3, the DNA is TGTGCCAGCAGCTTAGGGTGGGGGGCCTACAATGAGCAGTTCTTC. Protein sequence: CASSLGWGAYNEQFF. The full variable domain, in which reference TRBV7-2 and TRBJ2-1 provide the parts outside the CDR3, is GAGVSQSPSNKVTEKGKDVELRCDPISGHTALYWYRQSLGQGLEFLIYFQGNSAPDKSGLPSDRFSAERTGGSVSTLTIQRTQQEDSAVYLCASSLGWGAYNEQFFGPGTRLTVL.